The 19 T cell receptor beta chains listed next were all sequenced from one sample in a study of T cells in Graves' hyperthyroidism and ophthalmopathy. Amplified TCR beta CDR3 regions came from RNA transcripts. An initial round of RT-PCR targeting the TCR CDR3 relied on the HTBI primer set. TCRdb redid the calling of the multiplex PCR reads with MiXCR, one entry per CDR3 protein. The sample records roughly 280,000 distinct CDR3 sequences, around 15% being singletons. Sequenced material: blood. These receptors were collected from an older woman with Graves' ophthalmopathy.

V gene TRBV12-3 or TRBV12-4 combines with J gene TRBJ1-3, with D uncertain. This CDR3 spans 14 amino acids. Trimming cost V 2 bases and J 2 bases, with 7 bases left between them. The CDR3 protein is CASSLTQAGNTIYF. The CDR3 coding sequence is TGTGCCAGCAGTTTAACCCAAGCTGGAAACACCATATATTTT.

This clonotype was detected many times. This rearrangement joins TRBV20-1 to TRBJ1-1; D is unclear. The CDR3 length is 13 residues. The ends were cut back, 0 bases at V and 5 bases at J, with 10 bases in the middle. Per germline, CDR1 DFQATT and CDR2 SNEGSKA (reference sequence). The CDR3 sequence: CSARDNIGTEAFF. Here the CDR3 DNA reads TGCAGTGCTAGAGATAACATAGGGACTGAAGCTTTCTTT.

V gene TRBV5-1 combines with J gene TRBJ2-1, with a weak D call TRBD1 (6 bases). CDR1 and CDR2 from the germline V gene are SGHRS and YFSETQ. With 4 bases removed from V and 3 bases from J, the gap between germline ends came to 11 bases. The CDR3 loop spans 14 amino acids. CDR3 nucleotide sequence: TGCGCCAGCAGCGGGCAGGGGATCTACAATGAGCAGTTCTTC. Protein product: CASSGQGIYNEQFF.

The V and J genes are TRBV12-3 or TRBV12-4 and TRBJ2-1; D perhaps matches TRBD2 (5 bases). V was clipped by 1 base and J by 7 bases, with 17 bases between them. This CDR3 is built from 16 residues. This CDR3 reads CASSLVSVGEGNEQFF. In DNA, the CDR3 is TGTGCCAGCAGTTTAGTCTCGGTTGGTGAGGGAAATGAGCAGTTCTTC.

In this sample, this clonotype turned up a few times. The rearrangement links TRBV18 to TRBJ1-2; tentatively, D is TRBD1 (6 bases). This CDR3 contains 14 residues. Germline lookup yields CDR1 KGHSH and CDR2 LQKENI. Trimming shortened V by 1 base and J by 3 bases, and 9 bases separated the two germline ends. The DNA of the CDR3 is TGTGCCAGCTCACCACAGGGGGTCGACTATGGCTACACCTTC. Translated, it gives CASSPQGVDYGYTF.

This clonotype was picked up many times. The chain joins TRBV3-1 to TRBJ2-1, with 7 bases matching TRBD1. V dropped 4 bases and J dropped 0; count of bases not matched to a gene: 3. Germline V gene data show CDR1 as LGHDT and CDR2 as YNNKEL (reference sequence). The CDR3 has 15 amino acids. For the CDR3, the DNA is TGTGCCAGCAGCCCGGACAGGTACTCCTACAATGAGCAGTTCTTC. It encodes CASSPDRYSYNEQFF.

This clonotype has a count of ten or more. The chain carries TRBV29-1 and TRBJ1-5; D is undetermined. The germline V gene encodes CDR1 SQVTM and CDR2 ANQGSEA. The CDR3 has 13 amino acids. V shed 6 bases and J shed 3 bases, with 12 bases lying between them. CDR3 nucleotide sequence: TGCAGCGTGAGGGATCTTCCCAATCAGCCCCAGCATTTT. Residues: CSVRDLPNQPQHF. Full variable domain (outside the CDR3, taken from reference TRBV29-1 and TRBJ1-5): SAVISQKPSRDICQRGTSLTIQCQVDSQVTMMFWYRQQPGQSLTLIATANQGSEATYESGFVIDKFPISRPNLTFSTLTVSNMSPEDSSIYLCSVRDLPNQPQHFGDGTRLSIL.

This clonotype was found many times. The chain has TRBV4-3 and TRBJ1-1; TRBD1 is a possible D gene (5 bases). Looked up from germline, CDR1 is LGHNA and CDR2 is YSLEER. The CDR3 consists of 13 residues. Trimming removed 0 bases from V and 4 bases from J, with 6 bases in between. The CDR3 DNA sequence: TGCGCCAGCAGCCAAGATAGGGGCACTGAAGCTTTCTTT. This sequence encodes CASSQDRGTEAFF.

In its sample, this clonotype was seen many times. The V gene is TRBV24-1, the J gene TRBJ2-1; 9 bases map to TRBD2. Germline loops: CDR1 KGHDR, CDR2 SFDVKD. V dropped 3 bases and J dropped 6; count of bases not matched to a gene: 14. The CDR3 has 18 residues. The CDR3 sequence is CATSDIAGVGQDPNEQFF. The DNA of the CDR3 is TGTGCCACCAGTGATATAGCGGGAGTGGGTCAGGACCCCAATGAGCAGTTCTTC.

This clonotype has more than one count but fewer than ten. The chain carries TRBV19 and TRBJ2-1; perhaps TRBD1 as D (8 bases). This CDR3 region has 19 residues. Germline assignment: CDR1 LNHDA and CDR2 SQIVND (reference sequence). V lost 7 bases and J 6 bases, leaving 31 bases between the germline ends. CDR3 bases: TGTGCCAGTACCCGAAGAATGGGGGGACAGGCCACTAGCGTCAATGAGCAGTTCTTC. Amino acids: CASTRRMGGQATSVNEQFF.

This clonotype has ten or more counts. This chain uses TRBV20-1 with TRBJ2-7; 11 positions match TRBD2. The junction had 8 bases not matched to a gene; V was cut back by 6 bases and J by 4 bases. CDR1 is DFQATT and CDR2 is SNEGSKA in the germline V gene (reference sequence). This CDR3 has 14 amino acids. The CDR3 bases are TGCAGTGCCAGCAGCGGGACTAGCGGTTACGAGCAGTACTTC. Its translation is CSASSGTSGYEQYF.

The V gene is TRBV19, the J gene TRBJ2-5; perhaps TRBD2 as D (5 bases). The V end was cut by 3 bases, the J end by 5 bases, with 16 bases between. The CDR3 has 15 residues. Germline V gene data show CDR1 as LNHDA and CDR2 as SQIVND (reference sequence). The CDR3 loop is CASSIDGGLGETQYF. Written as DNA, the CDR3 is TGTGCCAGTAGTATTGACGGCGGGCTAGGCGAGACCCAGTACTTC.

In this sample, this clonotype turned up many times. The rearrangement links TRBV12-3 or TRBV12-4 to TRBJ2-1, with 10 bases that match TRBD2. Trimming removed 3 bases from V and 0 bases from J; junction bases left unmatched: 2. This CDR3 has 16 amino acids. This CDR3 reads CASSFIAGGSYNEQFF. The CDR3 coding sequence is TGTGCCAGCAGTTTTATAGCGGGGGGCTCCTACAATGAGCAGTTCTTC.

Comments on this clonotype: This may be a read error: a much more frequent sequence differs by one nucleotide. This rearrangement joins TRBV11-2 to TRBJ2-5; the match to TRBD1 covers 8 bases. The CDR3 has 15 residues. CDR1 and CDR2 from the germline V gene are SGHAT and FQNNGV. Written as DNA, the CDR3 is TGTGCCAGCAGCTTCTCCACCGGGACAGGAGAGGCCCAGTACTTC. Protein product: CASSFSTGTGEAQYF.

On this clonotype: This sequence may be a read error, since a much larger clone differs from it by one base. The chain links TRBV10-3 to TRBJ2-5, with unresolved D. Trimming left V 8 bases short and J 5 bases short, with 9 bases between. Germline V gene lookup returns CDR1 ENHRY and CDR2 SYGVKD. The CDR3 runs to 11 residues. CDR3 loop: CAIQNEETQYF. CDR3 nucleotides: TGTGCCATCCAGAACGAGGAGACCCAGTACTTC.

This clonotype showed up many times. V usage is TRBV7-9 and J usage is TRBJ2-2, with 9 bases identical to TRBD1. This CDR3 spans 15 amino acids. Germline V CDR1 and CDR2: SEHNR, FQNEAQ (reference sequence). V trimming: 5 bases; J trimming: 1 base; junction bases outside the gene matches: 2. CDR3 coding DNA: TGTGCCAGCAGCCGGGACAGGGTGAACACCGGGGAGCTGTTTTTT. This gives the protein CASSRDRVNTGELFF.

This clonotype was seen ten or more times. J is TRBJ2-2 and V is TRBV2; D perhaps matches TRBD1 (5 bases). V dropped 9 bases and J dropped 0 bases, with 8 bases sitting between them. CDR1 and CDR2 (germline): SNHLY, FYNNEI. CDR3 length: 13 amino acids. CDR3 loop: CARGRANTGELFF. In DNA, the CDR3 is TGTGCCAGAGGCAGGGCGAACACCGGGGAGCTGTTTTTT.

Concerning this clonotype itself: The junction and the germline gene differ at one end; a read error may be behind it. The chain has TRBV3-1 and TRBJ2-2; 7 nucleotides agree with TRBD2. The CDR3 contains 18 residues. Germline V gene sequence: CDR1 LGHDT, CDR2 YNNKEL (reference sequence). CDR3 DNA sequence: TGTGCCAGCAGCCAAGAGGGCCGAACTAGCGTTTACACCGGGGAGCCGTTTTTT. Residues: CASSQEGRTSVYTGEPFF.

This clonotype occurred many times. This chain links TRBV20-1 with TRBJ2-7; maybe TRBD2 (6 bases). Germline-derived CDR1 and CDR2 are DFQATT and SNEGSKA (reference sequence). This CDR3 comprises 15 residues. V lost 1 base and J lost 4, with 17 bases in between. This chain's CDR3 is CSARGRGGPTYEQYF. In nucleotides, the CDR3 is TGCAGTGCTAGAGGGAGGGGAGGCCCCACATACGAGCAGTACTTC.